The 18 T cell receptor beta chains below all came from one sample that was sequenced in a study of shared clonotypes between healthy human individuals. Sequenced by immunoSEQ multiplex PCR; TCRdb stores in-frame clones only, minus some. The sample has some 1,100,000 clones; 78% are singletons. Sequencing was performed on memory CD4+ T cells from PBMCs. The sample's subset: CD45RA-negative fraction. The receptors were gathered from a man between 18 and 35 years old in good health. Some clones in this sample may be carry-over from other donors' samples.

The CDR3 sequence: CASSADRSNYGYTF. CDR3 nucleotides: TGTGCCAGCAGTGCGGACAGGAGTAACTATGGCTACACCTTC. The chain joins TRBV6-1 to TRBJ1-2; 7 bases match TRBD1. This CDR3 region has 14 residues. Germline V CDR1 and CDR2: MNHNS, SASEGT. The V segment lost 4 bases and the J segment 1 base; nucleotides outside the gene matches: 3.

The CDR3 DNA is TGTATTACGTTCCCGGGGCAGGGTCTGAGCAATCAGCCCCAGCATTTT. Amino acids: CITFPGQGLSNQPQHF. The chain has TRBV28 and TRBJ1-5; tentatively, D is TRBD1 (5 bases). Germline loops: CDR1 MDHEN, CDR2 SYDVKM. This CDR3 is 16 amino acids long.

This sequence joins TRBV6-6 and TRBJ2-5; 11 nucleotides line up with TRBD1. Germline trimming cut 8 bases from V and 5 bases from J; bases unmatched to any gene: 10. CDR3 length: 15 residues. Germline V gene data show CDR1 as MNHNY and CDR2 as SVGAGI (reference sequence). Here the CDR3 DNA reads TGTGCCAGCCAGCTGGAGGGGACAGGGGGGGAGACCCAGTACTTC. Amino acid sequence: CASQLEGTGGETQYF.

The chain employs TRBV11-2 and TRBJ2-7; no firm D call. CDR1 and CDR2 from the germline V gene are SGHAT and FQNNGV. Trimming stripped 3 bases from V and 0 bases from J, with 9 bases between. The length of the CDR3 is 14 residues. CDR3 amino acids: CASSLKWDSYEQYF. CDR3 sequence (DNA): TGTGCCAGCAGCTTGAAGTGGGACTCCTACGAGCAGTACTTC.

This clone was detected many times. The rearrangement joins TRBV20-1 to TRBJ1-1; D is ambiguous. Germline CDR1 reads DFQATT; CDR2 reads SNEGSKA (reference sequence). The CDR3 spans 11 residues. Trimming shortened V by 6 bases and J by 3 bases, and 8 bases separated the two germline ends. The CDR3 protein is CSAVPYTEAFF. The CDR3 DNA follows: TGCAGTGCGGTCCCGTACACTGAAGCTTTCTTT.

This sequence joins TRBV6-4 and TRBJ2-7, with D possibly TRBD1 on 5 matching bases. CDR1 and CDR2 from the germline V gene are MRHNA and SNTAGT. V lost 3 bases, J lost 1 base, and 19 bases lay in between. This CDR3 is 17 amino acids long. The CDR3 loop reads CASSEKLCRGRSYEQYF. CDR3 nucleotides: TGTGCCAGCAGTGAGAAGTTATGTAGGGGCCGGTCCTACGAGCAGTACTTC.

V is TRBV27 and J is TRBJ1-1, with D maybe TRBD1 (6 bases). The germline CDR1 and CDR2 sequences are MNHEY and SMNVEV (reference sequence). The CDR3 totals 14 residues. V dropped 3 bases and J dropped 4 bases, with 12 bases sitting between them. In nucleotides, the CDR3 is TGTGCCAGCAGTTTTAATAGAGGGGGCACTGAAGCTTTCTTT. Translation gives CASSFNRGGTEAFF.

V gene TRBV7-6 combines with J gene TRBJ2-3; 9 bases are a match to TRBD1. Trimming cost V 5 bases and J 3 bases; bases outside gene matches: 9. Germline V lookup: CDR1 SGHVS, CDR2 FNYEAQ. The CDR3 has 16 amino acids. CDR3 sequence (DNA): TGTGCCAGCAGCAAACAGGACAGGGGAACAACAGATACGCAGTATTTT. It yields the protein CASSKQDRGTTDTQYF.

This clone was found a few times. The chain combines TRBV5-1 with TRBJ2-7; TRBD1 matches at 8 bases. The CDR3 runs 16 residues. The V and J ends lost 1 base and 2 bases, in that order; junction bases with no gene match: 8. Germline assignment: CDR1 SGHRS and CDR2 YFSETQ. CDR3 sequence (DNA): TGCGCCAGCAGCTTGAGTTATGGACAGGGAACCTACGAGCAGTACTTC. It specifies CASSLSYGQGTYEQYF.

Written as DNA, the CDR3 is TGCAGCGTTCTCCCCAATATGAACACTGAAGCTTTCTTT. It codes for CSVLPNMNTEAFF. V is TRBV29-1 and J is TRBJ1-1, with unresolved D. There are 13 residues in the CDR3. Germline CDR1 is SQVTM and CDR2 is ANQGSEA. Trimming left V 5 bases short and J 0 bases short, with 10 bases between.

At least ten counts were recorded for this clone. J is TRBJ1-4 and V is TRBV11-2, with D possibly matching TRBD1 (5 bases). Trimming shortened V by 6 bases and J by 5 bases, and 13 bases separated the two germline ends. Germline V CDR1 and CDR2: SGHAT, FQNNGV. The CDR3 runs 14 residues. CDR3 bases: TGTGCCAGCAGACCAGGGTGGGGGAATGAAAAACTGTTTTTT. Amino acids: CASRPGWGNEKLFF. Drawing the rest from reference TRBV11-2 and TRBJ1-4, the complete variable domain is EAGVAQSPRYKIIEKRQSVAFWCNPISGHATLYWYQQILGQGPKLLIQFQNNGVVDDSQLPKDRFSAERLKGVDSTLKIQPAKLEDSAVYLCASRPGWGNEKLFFGSGTQLSVL.

Details on this clone: Other DNA sequences in the sample encode the same CDR3. V and J are TRBV5-1 and TRBJ2-1, with 7 bases that match TRBD1. V lost 4 bases and J lost 0; bases outside the gene matches: 4. The CDR3 consists of 15 residues. CDR1 and CDR2 (germline): SGHRS, YFSETQ. CDR3 in amino acids: CASSPRQGSYNEQFF. The CDR3 DNA reads TGCGCCAGCAGCCCTCGACAGGGCTCCTACAATGAGCAGTTCTTC. Variable domain in full (rest from reference TRBV5-1 and TRBJ2-1): KAGVTQTPRYLIKTRGQQVTLSCSPISGHRSVSWYQQTPGQGLQFLFEYFSETQRNKGNFPGRFSGRQFSNSRSEMNVSTLELGDSALYLCASSPRQGSYNEQFFGPGTRLTVL.

The chain combines TRBV5-3 with TRBJ2-1; TRBD2 matches 10 bases. Being an ORF, TRBV5-3 has a function that is uncertain. CDR3 length: 15 residues. With V trimmed by 2 bases and J by 10 bases, 9 bases remained unmatched. The CDR3 is CARSFVASGSGEQFF. The DNA of the CDR3 is TGTGCCAGAAGCTTCGTGGCTAGCGGGAGCGGAGAGCAGTTCTTC.

The chain combines TRBV29-1 with TRBJ1-2, with D possibly being TRBD1 (6 bases). Germline lookup yields CDR1 SQVTM and CDR2 ANQGSEA. The CDR3 covers 13 residues. Trimming removed 2 bases at V and 1 base at J, with 8 bases between. This chain's CDR3 is CSVERTDNYGYTF. CDR3 bases: TGCAGCGTTGAAAGGACAGATAACTATGGCTACACCTTC.

The rearrangement joins TRBV27 to TRBJ1-1; the D gene is possibly TRBD1 (5 bases). Per germline, CDR1 MNHEY and CDR2 SMNVEV (reference sequence). The CDR3 loop spans 13 amino acids. The V end lost 8 bases, the J end lost 0 bases, and 10 bases lay between the germline ends. This CDR3 is CASQGRLNTEAFF. The CDR3 DNA reads as TGTGCCAGCCAGGGTCGTCTGAACACTGAAGCTTTCTTT.

The V gene is TRBV5-1, the J gene TRBJ1-3; the match to TRBD1 covers 8 bases. Trimming at V came to 5 bases and at J to 6 bases, leaving 4 bases not matched to a gene. CDR3 size: 13 residues. CDR1 and CDR2 from the germline V gene are SGHRS and YFSETQ. CDR3 coding DNA: TGCGCCAGCAGGGGGACAGGCGAAAACACCATATATTTT. As protein: CASRGTGENTIYF.

The chain links TRBV5-1 to TRBJ1-3; D is undetermined. Germline V CDR1 and CDR2: SGHRS, YFSETQ. V shed 0 bases and J shed 0 bases, with 10 bases lying between them. The CDR3 runs to 16 residues. CDR3 in amino acids: CASSLAGVGSGNTIYF. The CDR3 nucleotides are TGCGCCAGCAGCTTGGCCGGAGTCGGCTCTGGAAACACCATATATTTT.

The V gene is TRBV19, the J gene TRBJ1-3; D is unresolved. The CDR3 has 16 residues. CDR1 is LNHDA, CDR2 SQIVND, per germline (reference sequence). The ends were cut back, 7 bases at V and 0 bases at J, with 16 bases in the middle. The CDR3 nucleotides read TGTGCCAGTACCCCTGGTAGATACAGCTCTGGAAACACCATATATTTT. Translating it yields CASTPGRYSSGNTIYF.